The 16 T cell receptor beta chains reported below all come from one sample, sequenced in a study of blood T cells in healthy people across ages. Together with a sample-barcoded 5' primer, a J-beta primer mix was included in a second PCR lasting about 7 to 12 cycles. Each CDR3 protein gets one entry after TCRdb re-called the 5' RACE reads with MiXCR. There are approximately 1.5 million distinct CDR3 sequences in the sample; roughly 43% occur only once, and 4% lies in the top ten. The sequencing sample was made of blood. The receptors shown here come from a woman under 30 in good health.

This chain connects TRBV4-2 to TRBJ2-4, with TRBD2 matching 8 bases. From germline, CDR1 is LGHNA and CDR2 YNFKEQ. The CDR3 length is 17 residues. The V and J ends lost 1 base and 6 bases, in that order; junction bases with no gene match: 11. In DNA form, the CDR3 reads TGTGCCAGCAGCCAAGTCCTAGCGGGTGTCGTAGGAAACATTCAGTACTTC. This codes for CASSQVLAGVVGNIQYF.

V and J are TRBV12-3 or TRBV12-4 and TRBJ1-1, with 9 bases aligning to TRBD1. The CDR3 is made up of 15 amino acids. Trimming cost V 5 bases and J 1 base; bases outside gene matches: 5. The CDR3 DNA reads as TGTGCCAGCAGTAAAAGGGGACAGGGGAACACTGAAGCTTTCTTT. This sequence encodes CASSKRGQGNTEAFF.

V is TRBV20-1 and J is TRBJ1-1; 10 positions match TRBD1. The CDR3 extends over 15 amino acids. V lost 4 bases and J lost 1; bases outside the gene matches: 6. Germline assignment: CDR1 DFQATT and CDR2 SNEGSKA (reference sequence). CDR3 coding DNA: TGCAGTGCTACAAGACAGGGGGCAGGGAACACTGAAGCTTTCTTT. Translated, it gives CSATRQGAGNTEAFF.

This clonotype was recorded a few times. In DNA, the CDR3 is TGTGCCAGCAGTTTATTTGAGAGAGGACTGAGCTCCTACAATGAGCAGTTCTTC. Its protein product is CASSLFERGLSSYNEQFF. The chain recombines TRBV12-3 or TRBV12-4 with TRBJ2-1; TRBD2 is a possible D gene (5 bases). V lost 2 bases and J 0 bases, leaving 17 bases between the germline ends. The CDR3 totals 18 residues.

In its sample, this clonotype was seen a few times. The CDR3 sequence is CASSYTEKLFF. The CDR3 coding sequence is TGTGCCAGCAGTTACACTGAAAAACTGTTTTTT. The chain recombines TRBV12-3 or TRBV12-4 with TRBJ1-4; D gene ambiguous. The CDR3 is 11 amino acids. The germline V and J ends were trimmed by 4 bases and 7 bases, with 4 bases remaining between them.

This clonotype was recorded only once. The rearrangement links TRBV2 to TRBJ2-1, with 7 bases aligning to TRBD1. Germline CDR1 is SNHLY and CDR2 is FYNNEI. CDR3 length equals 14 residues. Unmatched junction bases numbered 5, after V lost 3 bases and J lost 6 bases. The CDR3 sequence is CASSETGFFNEQFF. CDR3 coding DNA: TGTGCCAGCAGTGAGACAGGGTTTTTCAATGAGCAGTTCTTC.

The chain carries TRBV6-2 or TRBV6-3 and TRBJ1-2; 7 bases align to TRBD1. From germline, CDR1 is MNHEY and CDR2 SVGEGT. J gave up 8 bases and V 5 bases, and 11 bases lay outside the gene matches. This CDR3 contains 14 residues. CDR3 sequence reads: CASSDGPRTGGYTF. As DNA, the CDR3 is TGTGCCAGCAGTGATGGGCCCCGGACAGGAGGCTACACCTTC.

The CDR3: CASSLEDSEQYF. The CDR3 nucleotides read TGCGCCAGCAGCTTGGAGGACAGCGAGCAGTACTTC. The V gene is TRBV5-1, the J gene TRBJ2-5, with a possible D match to TRBD1 (6 bases). The J call is doubtful: the DNA matches TRBJ2-7 better. The CDR3 loop spans 12 amino acids. CDR1 and CDR2 (germline): SGHRS, YFSETQ.

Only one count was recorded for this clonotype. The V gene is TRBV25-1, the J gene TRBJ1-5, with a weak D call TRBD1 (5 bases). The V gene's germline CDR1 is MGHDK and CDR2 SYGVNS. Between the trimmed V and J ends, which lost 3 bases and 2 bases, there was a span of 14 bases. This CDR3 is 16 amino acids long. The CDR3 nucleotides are TGTGCCAGCAGTGACGGTCGGGGCGTGGGCAATCAGCCCCAGCATTTT. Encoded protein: CASSDGRGVGNQPQHF.

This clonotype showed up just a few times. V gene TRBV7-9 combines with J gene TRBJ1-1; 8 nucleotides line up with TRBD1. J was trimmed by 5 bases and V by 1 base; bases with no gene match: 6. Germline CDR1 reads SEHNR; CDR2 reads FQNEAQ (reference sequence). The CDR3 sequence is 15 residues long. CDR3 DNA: TGTGCCAGCAGCTTAGAAGCAGGGGGCAGGACTGAAGCTTTCTTT. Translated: CASSLEAGGRTEAFF.

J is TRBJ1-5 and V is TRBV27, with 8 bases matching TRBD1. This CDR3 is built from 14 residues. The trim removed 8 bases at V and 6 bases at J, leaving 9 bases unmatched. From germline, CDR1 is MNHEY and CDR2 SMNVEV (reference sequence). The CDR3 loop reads CASRRTGRSQPQHF. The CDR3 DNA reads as TGTGCCAGCCGCCGGACAGGGAGAAGTCAGCCCCAGCATTTT.

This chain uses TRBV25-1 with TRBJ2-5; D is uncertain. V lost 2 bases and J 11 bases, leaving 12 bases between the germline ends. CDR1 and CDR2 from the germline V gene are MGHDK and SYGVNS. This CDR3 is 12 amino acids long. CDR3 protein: CASSEKFHEQYF. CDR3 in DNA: TGTGCCAGCAGTGAAAAGTTCCATGAGCAGTACTTC.

The DNA of the CDR3 is TGCAGTGCTACCTTGGCGGGAGCAGATACGCAGTATTTT. It is translated as CSATLAGADTQYF. V usage is TRBV20-1 and J usage is TRBJ2-3; TRBD2 aligns across 7 bases. The ends lost 4 bases at V and 4 bases at J; junction bases unmatched: 5. This CDR3 is built from 13 residues. CDR1 and CDR2 from the germline V gene are DFQATT and SNEGSKA (reference sequence).

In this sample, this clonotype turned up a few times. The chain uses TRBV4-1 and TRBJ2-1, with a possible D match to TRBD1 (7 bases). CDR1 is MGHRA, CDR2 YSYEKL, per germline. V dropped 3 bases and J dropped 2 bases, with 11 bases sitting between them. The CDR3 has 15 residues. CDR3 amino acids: CASSQAGGPYNEQFF. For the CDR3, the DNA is TGCGCCAGCAGCCAGGCAGGGGGGCCCTACAATGAGCAGTTCTTC.

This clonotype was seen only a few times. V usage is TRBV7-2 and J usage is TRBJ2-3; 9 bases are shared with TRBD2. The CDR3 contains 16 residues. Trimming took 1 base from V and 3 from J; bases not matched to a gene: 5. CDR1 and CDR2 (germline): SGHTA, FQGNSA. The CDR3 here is CASSLVLAGQTDTQYF. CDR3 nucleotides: TGTGCCAGCAGCTTAGTTCTAGCGGGACAAACAGATACGCAGTATTTT. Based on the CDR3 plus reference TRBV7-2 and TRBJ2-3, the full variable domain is GAGVSQSPSNKVTEKGKDVELRCDPISGHTALYWYRQSLGQGLEFLIYFQGNSAPDKSGLPSDRFSAERTGGSVSTLTIQRTQQEDSAVYLCASSLVLAGQTDTQYFGPGTRLTVL.

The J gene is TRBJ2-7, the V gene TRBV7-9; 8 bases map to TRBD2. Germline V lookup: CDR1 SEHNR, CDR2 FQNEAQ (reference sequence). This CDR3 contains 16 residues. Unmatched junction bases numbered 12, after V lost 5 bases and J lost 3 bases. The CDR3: CASSPMVSGINYEQYF. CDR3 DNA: TGTGCCAGCAGCCCGATGGTTAGCGGGATCAACTACGAGCAGTACTTC.